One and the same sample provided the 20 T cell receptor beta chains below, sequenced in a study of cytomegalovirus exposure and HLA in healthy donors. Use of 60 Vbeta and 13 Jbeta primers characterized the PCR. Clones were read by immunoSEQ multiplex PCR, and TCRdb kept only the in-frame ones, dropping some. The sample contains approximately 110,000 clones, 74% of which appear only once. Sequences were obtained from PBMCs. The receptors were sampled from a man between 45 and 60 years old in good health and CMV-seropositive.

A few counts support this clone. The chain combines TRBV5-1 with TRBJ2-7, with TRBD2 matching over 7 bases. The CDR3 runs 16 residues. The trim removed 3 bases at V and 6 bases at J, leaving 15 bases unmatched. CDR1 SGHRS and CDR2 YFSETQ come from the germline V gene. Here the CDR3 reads CASSSNPGLTPGEQYF. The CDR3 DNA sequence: TGCGCCAGCAGCTCCAACCCGGGACTAACCCCCGGCGAGCAGTACTTC.

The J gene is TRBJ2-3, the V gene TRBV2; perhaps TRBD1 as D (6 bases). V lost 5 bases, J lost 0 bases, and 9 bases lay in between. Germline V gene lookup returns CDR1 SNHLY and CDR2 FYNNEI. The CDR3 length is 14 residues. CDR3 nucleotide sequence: TGTGCCAGCAGTTTGGGGGCTAGCACAGATACGCAGTATTTT. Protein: CASSLGASTDTQYF.

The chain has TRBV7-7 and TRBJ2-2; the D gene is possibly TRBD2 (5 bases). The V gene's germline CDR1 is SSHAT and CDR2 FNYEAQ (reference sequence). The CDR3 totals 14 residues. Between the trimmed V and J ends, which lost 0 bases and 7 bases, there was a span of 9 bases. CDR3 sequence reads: CASSLAGDIGELFF. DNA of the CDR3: TGTGCCAGCAGCTTAGCGGGAGACATCGGGGAGCTGTTTTTT.

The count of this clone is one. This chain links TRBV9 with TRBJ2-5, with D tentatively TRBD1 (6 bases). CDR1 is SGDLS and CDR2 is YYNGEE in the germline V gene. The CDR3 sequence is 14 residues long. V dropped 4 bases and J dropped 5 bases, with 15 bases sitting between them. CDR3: CASSQGSAGETQYF. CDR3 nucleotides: TGTGCCAGCAGCCAGGGGAGCGCGGGCGAGACCCAGTACTTC.

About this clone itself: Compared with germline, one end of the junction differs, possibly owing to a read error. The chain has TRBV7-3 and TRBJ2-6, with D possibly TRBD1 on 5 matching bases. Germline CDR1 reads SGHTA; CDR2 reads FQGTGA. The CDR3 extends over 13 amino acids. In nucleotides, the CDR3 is TGTGCCAGCAGGGCGAATGGGGCCAACGGCCTGACTTTC. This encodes CASRANGANGLTF.

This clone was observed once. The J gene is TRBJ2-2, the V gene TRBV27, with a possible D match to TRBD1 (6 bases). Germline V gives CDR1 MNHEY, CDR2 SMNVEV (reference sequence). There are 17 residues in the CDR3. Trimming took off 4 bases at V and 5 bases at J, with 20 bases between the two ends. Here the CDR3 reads CASSSGHLQRGTGELFF. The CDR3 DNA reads TGTGCCAGCAGTTCCGGACACCTCCAGAGGGGGACCGGGGAGCTGTTTTTT.

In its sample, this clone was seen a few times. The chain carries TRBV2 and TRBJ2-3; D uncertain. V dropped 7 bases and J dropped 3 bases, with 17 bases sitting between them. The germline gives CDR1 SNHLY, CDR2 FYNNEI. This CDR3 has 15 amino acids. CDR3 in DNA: TGTGCCAGCATCCCGGGTTCTCGCCGGACAGATACGCAGTATTTT. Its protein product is CASIPGSRRTDTQYF. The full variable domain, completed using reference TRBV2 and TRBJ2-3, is EPEVTQTPSHQVTQMGQEVILRCVPISNHLYFYWYRQILGQKVEFLVSFYNNEISEKSEIFDDQFSVERPDGSNFTLKIRSTKLEDSAMYFCASIPGSRRTDTQYFGPGTRLTVL.

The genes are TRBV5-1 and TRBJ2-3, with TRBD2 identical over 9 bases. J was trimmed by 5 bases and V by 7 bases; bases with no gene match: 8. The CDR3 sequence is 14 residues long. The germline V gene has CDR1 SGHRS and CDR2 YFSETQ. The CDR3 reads CASGLGLAVDTQYF. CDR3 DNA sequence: TGCGCCAGCGGCCTGGGACTAGCAGTAGATACGCAGTATTTT.

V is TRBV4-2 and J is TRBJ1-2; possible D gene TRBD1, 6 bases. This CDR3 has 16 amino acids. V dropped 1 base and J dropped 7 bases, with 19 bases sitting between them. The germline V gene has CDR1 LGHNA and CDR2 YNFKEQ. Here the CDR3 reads CASSQGIGQSPSGYTF. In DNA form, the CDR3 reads TGTGCCAGCAGCCAAGGTATAGGACAGAGCCCGAGTGGCTACACCTTC.

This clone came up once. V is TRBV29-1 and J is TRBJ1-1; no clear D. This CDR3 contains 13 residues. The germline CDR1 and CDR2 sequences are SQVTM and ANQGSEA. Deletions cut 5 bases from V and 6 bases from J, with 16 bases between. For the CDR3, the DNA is TGCAGCGTTTCTCCGCGGAGAAGGTCTGAAGCTTTCTTT. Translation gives CSVSPRRRSEAFF.

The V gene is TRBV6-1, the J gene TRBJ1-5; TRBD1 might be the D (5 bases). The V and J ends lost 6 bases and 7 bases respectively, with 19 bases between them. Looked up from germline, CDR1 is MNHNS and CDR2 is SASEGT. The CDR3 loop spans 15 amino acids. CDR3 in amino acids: CASRTDRGVYQPQHF. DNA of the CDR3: TGTGCCAGCAGGACCGATCGGGGGGTATACCAGCCCCAGCATTTT.

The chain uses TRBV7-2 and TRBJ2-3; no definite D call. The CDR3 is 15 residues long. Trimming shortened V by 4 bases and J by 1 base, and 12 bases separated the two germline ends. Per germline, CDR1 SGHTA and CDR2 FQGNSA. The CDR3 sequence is CASSSIVTGTDTQYF. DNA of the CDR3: TGTGCCAGCAGCTCTATAGTTACCGGCACAGATACGCAGTATTTT.

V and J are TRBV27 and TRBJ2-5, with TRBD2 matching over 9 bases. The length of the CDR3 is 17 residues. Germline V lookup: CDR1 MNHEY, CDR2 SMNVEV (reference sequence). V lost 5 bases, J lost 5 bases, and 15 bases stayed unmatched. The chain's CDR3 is CASSPTLRREGWETQYF. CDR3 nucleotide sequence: TGTGCCAGCAGTCCAACCCTACGGCGGGAGGGCTGGGAGACCCAGTACTTC.

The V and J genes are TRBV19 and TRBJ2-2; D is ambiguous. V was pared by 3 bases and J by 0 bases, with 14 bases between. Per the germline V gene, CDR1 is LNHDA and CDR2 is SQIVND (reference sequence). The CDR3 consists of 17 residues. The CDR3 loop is CASSMLPSTPNTGELFF. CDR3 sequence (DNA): TGTGCCAGTAGTATGCTCCCATCGACTCCGAACACCGGGGAGCTGTTTTTT.

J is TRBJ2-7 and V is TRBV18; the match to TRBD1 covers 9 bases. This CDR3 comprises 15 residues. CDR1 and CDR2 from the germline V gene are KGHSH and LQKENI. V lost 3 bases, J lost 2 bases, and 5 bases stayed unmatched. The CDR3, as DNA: TGTGCCAGCTCACCCAGGACAGGGGCCACCTACGAGCAGTACTTC. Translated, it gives CASSPRTGATYEQYF.

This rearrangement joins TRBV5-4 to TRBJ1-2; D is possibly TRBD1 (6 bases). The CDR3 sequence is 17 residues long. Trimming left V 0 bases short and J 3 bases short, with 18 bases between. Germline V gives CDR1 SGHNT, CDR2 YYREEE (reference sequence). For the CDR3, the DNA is TGTGCCAGCAGCTTGGCCCAATCATTGGACAGATACTATGGCTACACCTTC. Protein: CASSLAQSLDRYYGYTF.

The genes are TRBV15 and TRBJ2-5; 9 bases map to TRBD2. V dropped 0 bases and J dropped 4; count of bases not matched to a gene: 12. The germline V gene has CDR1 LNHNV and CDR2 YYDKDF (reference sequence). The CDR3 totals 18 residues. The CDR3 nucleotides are TGTGCCACCAGCAGAGATTACGGGACTAGCTTAAGGGTAGAGACCCAGTACTTC. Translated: CATSRDYGTSLRVETQYF.

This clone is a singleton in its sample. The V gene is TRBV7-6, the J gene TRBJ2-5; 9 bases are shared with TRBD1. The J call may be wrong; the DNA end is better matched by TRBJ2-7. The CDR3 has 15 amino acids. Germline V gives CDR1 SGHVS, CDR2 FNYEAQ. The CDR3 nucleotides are TGTGCCAGCAGCGACAACTACAGGGGGCCAAGCGAGCAGTACTTC. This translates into CASSDNYRGPSEQYF.

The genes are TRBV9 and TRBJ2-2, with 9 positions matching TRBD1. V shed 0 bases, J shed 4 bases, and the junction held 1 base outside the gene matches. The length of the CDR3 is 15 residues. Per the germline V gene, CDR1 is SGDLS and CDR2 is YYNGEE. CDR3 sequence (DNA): TGTGCCAGCAGCGTAGGGGACAGGGCCACCGGGGAGCTGTTTTTT. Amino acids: CASSVGDRATGELFF. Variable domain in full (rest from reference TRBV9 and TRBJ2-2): DSGVTQTPKHLITATGQRVTLRCSPRSGDLSVYWYQQSLDQGLQFLIQYYNGEERAKGNILERFSAQQFPDLHSELNLSSLELGDSALYFCASSVGDRATGELFFGEGSRLTVL.

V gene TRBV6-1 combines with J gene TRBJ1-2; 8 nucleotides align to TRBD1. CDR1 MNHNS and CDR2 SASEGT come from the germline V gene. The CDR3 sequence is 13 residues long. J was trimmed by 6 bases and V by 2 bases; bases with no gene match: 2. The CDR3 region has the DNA TGTGCCAGCAGTGAACAACAGGGGGATGGCTACACCTTC. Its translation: CASSEQQGDGYTF.